The clone carrying this T cell receptor beta chain was seen more than once but under ten times. What it binds is not known. About 10 ml of fresh peripheral blood supplied the PBMCs. The ends were cut back, 0 bases at V and 2 bases at J, with 10 bases in the middle. The CDR3 sequence is 15 residues long. Germline CDR1 reads MNHNS; CDR2 reads SASEGT. This entry is derived from a study of T cells in Graves' hyperthyroidism and ophthalmopathy. Background on the study: Once the initial diagnosis was made, peripheral blood was obtained before any treatment. Whole-study results and caveats: A 13 V-J model separated ophthalmopathy from stable hyperthyroidism. Among thyroid clonotypes expanded above 0.001, most also appeared in blood.

RNA transcripts provided the source from which TCR beta CDR3 regions were amplified. During a first-round RT-PCR of the TCR CDR3, the HTBI primer set was used. TCRdb re-derived calls from the multiplex PCR reads in MiXCR, one entry per CDR3 protein. The data contain under 600,000 distinct CDR3 sequences, about a sixth of them singletons. This sequence originates from a woman in her 40s with Graves' ophthalmopathy. The source material was blood. The chain carries TRBV6-1 and TRBJ1-2, with D possibly matching TRBD1 (5 bases). CDR3 nucleotides: TGTGCCAGCAGTGAAGCGCACGGGGGGAACTATGGCTACACCTTC. Translation gives CASSEAHGGNYGYTF.